A single sample is the source of the 16 T cell receptor beta chains below, sequenced in a study of T cell responses to AZD1222 COVID-19 vaccine. Clones were sequenced by immunoSEQ multiplex PCR, and TCRdb holds only the in-frame ones, with some missing. Found here are 250,000 to 300,000 clones, approximately 94% of them singletons; the top ten hold around 0.6%. This specimen consisted of peripheral blood, obtained 28 days after the second AZD1222 dose. The receptor set was obtained from an adult who received the AZD1222 COVID-19 vaccine.

This clone was found once. J is TRBJ1-1 and V is TRBV5-4, with D unclear. Trimming shortened V by 0 bases and J by 0 bases, and 9 bases separated the two germline ends. CDR3 length: 15 residues. CDR1 and CDR2 from the germline V gene are SGHNT and YYREEE (reference sequence). The CDR3 bases are TGTGCCAGCAGCTTGGGGGCCGCAATGAACACTGAAGCTTTCTTT. Its protein product is CASSLGAAMNTEAFF.

The CDR3 reads CASSSGGDTQYF. The CDR3 DNA is TGTGCCAGCAGCTCAGGGGGAGATACGCAGTATTTT. The chain links TRBV5-6 to TRBJ2-3, with TRBD1 matching over 7 bases. Germline CDR1 reads SGHDT; CDR2 reads YYEEEE. This CDR3 comprises 12 residues. After removal of 3 bases from V and 5 bases from J, the junction contained 0 bases not matched to a gene.

The chain uses TRBV11-2 and TRBJ1-4; D remains unclear. CDR1 is SGHAT and CDR2 is FQNNGV in the germline V gene. The CDR3 is made up of 14 amino acids. Trimming cost V 5 bases and J 0 bases, with 7 bases left between them. The CDR3 DNA sequence: TGTGCCAGCAGCCAAGGAGCAACTAATGAAAAACTGTTTTTT. This translates into CASSQGATNEKLFF.

The V and J genes are TRBV20-1 and TRBJ1-1; no clear D gene. Germline-derived CDR1 and CDR2 are DFQATT and SNEGSKA (reference sequence). This CDR3 is 11 amino acids long. CDR3 loop: CRGSHNTEAFF. The CDR3 coding sequence is TGCAGAGGTTCCCATAACACTGAAGCTTTCTTT.

The rearrangement uses TRBV30 and TRBJ2-7, with D perhaps TRBD2 (7 bases). The CDR3 totals 17 residues. Germline CDR1 GTSNPN, CDR2 SVGIG (reference sequence). V lost 3 bases and J 3 bases, leaving 24 bases between the germline ends. CDR3 amino acids: CAWRGGAEKGGHYEQYF. In DNA form, the CDR3 reads TGTGCCTGGAGGGGGGGGGCCGAGAAAGGCGGCCACTACGAGCAGTACTTC.

Written as DNA, the CDR3 is TGTGCCTGGAGATGGGGCGGGAACACAGATACGCAGTATTTT. It translates to CAWRWGGNTDTQYF. The chain couples TRBV30 to TRBJ2-3, with D possibly TRBD2 on 6 matching bases. Germline V gene lookup returns CDR1 GTSNPN and CDR2 SVGIG (reference sequence). V was shortened by 3 bases and J by 2 bases, with 12 bases between the two germline ends. The CDR3 is made up of 14 amino acids.

In DNA, the CDR3 is TGCGCCAGCAGCACACTAGGGAGCTCCTACGAGCAGTACTTC. This translates into CASSTLGSSYEQYF. The gene calls are TRBV5-1 and TRBJ2-7, with D maybe TRBD2 (5 bases). Germline V gene sequence: CDR1 SGHRS, CDR2 YFSETQ. Trimming shortened V by 4 bases and J by 0 bases, and 11 bases separated the two germline ends. The CDR3 has 14 residues.

This rearrangement joins TRBV5-1 to TRBJ1-2, with 7 bases that match TRBD1. Germline V gives CDR1 SGHRS, CDR2 YFSETQ. J was trimmed by 3 bases and V by 0 bases; bases with no gene match: 5. The CDR3 extends over 15 amino acids. The CDR3 protein is CASSLDGTVDYGYTF. Written as DNA, the CDR3 is TGCGCCAGCAGCTTGGACGGGACAGTTGACTATGGCTACACCTTC.

The chain joins TRBV5-1 to TRBJ2-2; no definite D call. Trimming cost V 4 bases and J 1 base, with 2 bases left between them. CDR1 SGHRS and CDR2 YFSETQ come from the germline V gene. This CDR3 contains 12 residues. The CDR3 reads CASSQNTGELFF. For the CDR3, the DNA is TGCGCCAGCAGCCAGAACACCGGGGAGCTGTTTTTT.

The chain links TRBV7-2 to TRBJ2-2; D not certain. CDR1 is SGHTA, CDR2 FQGNSA, per germline. This CDR3 region has 14 residues. Deletions cut 1 base from V and 7 bases from J, with 10 bases between. Written as DNA, the CDR3 is TGTGCCAGCAGCTTAGGACCCCGCGGCGGGGAGCTGTTTTTT. As protein: CASSLGPRGGELFF.

This rearrangement joins TRBV6-1 to TRBJ2-7; D remains unclear. Germline CDR1 MNHNS, CDR2 SASEGT. The CDR3 is 13 amino acids. Trimming removed 2 bases from V and 7 bases from J, with 12 bases in between. Here the CDR3 reads CASSETQTGEQYF. Written as DNA, the CDR3 is TGTGCCAGCAGTGAAACCCAGACGGGTGAGCAGTACTTC.

The chain joins TRBV3-1 (or the pseudogene TRBV3-2) to TRBJ1-1; unclear D gene. This CDR3 is built from 14 residues. V dropped 4 bases and J dropped 0 bases, with 9 bases sitting between them. The germline CDR1 and CDR2 sequences are LGHDT and YNNKEL (reference sequence). The DNA of the CDR3 is TGTGCCAGCAGCCGTGGGGAAATGAACACTGAAGCTTTCTTT. Translated, it gives CASSRGEMNTEAFF.

This chain connects TRBV6-2 or TRBV6-3 to TRBJ2-5, with 10 bases that match TRBD2. CDR1 is MNHEY, CDR2 SVGEGT, per germline. V lost 4 bases to trimming and J lost 4 bases; unmatched junction nucleotides: 15. This CDR3 contains 18 residues. CDR3 in amino acids: CASSSTFALAGEGETQYF. The DNA of the CDR3 is TGTGCCAGCAGTTCCACGTTCGCTCTAGCGGGAGAAGGAGAGACCCAGTACTTC.

V is TRBV18 and J is TRBJ2-7; D uncertain. Germline CDR1 KGHSH, CDR2 LQKENI. The V and J ends lost 2 bases and 0 bases respectively, with 11 bases between them. The CDR3 consists of 15 residues. The CDR3 DNA sequence: TGTGCCAGCTCACCAACGGACGGTAGCTCCTACGAGCAGTACTTC. It codes for CASSPTDGSSYEQYF.

The chain joins TRBV10-1 to TRBJ2-7; 7 nucleotides line up with TRBD2. Per the germline V gene, CDR1 is WNHNN and CDR2 is SYGVQD (reference sequence). This CDR3 region has 17 residues. The V segment lost 0 bases and the J segment 3 bases; nucleotides outside the gene matches: 11. In DNA, the CDR3 is TGCGCCAGCAGTGAGTCGGGAGGGCTTCGTAAAATCTACGAGCAGTACTTC. It specifies CASSESGGLRKIYEQYF.

The chain combines TRBV11-3 with TRBJ2-1, with 8 nucleotides matching TRBD1. Losses at the gene ends were 5 bases for V and 2 bases for J; bases not matched to a gene: 5. The CDR3 sequence is 15 residues long. Germline V CDR1 and CDR2: SGHNT, YENEEA. Written as DNA, the CDR3 is TGTGCCAGCAGCCCCGACAGGGGCACCTACAATGAGCAGTTCTTC. Its protein product is CASSPDRGTYNEQFF.